Sequencing of this TCR beta chain was carried out in a study of T cell changes during pregnancy in multiple sclerosis. The CDR3 runs 13 residues. Germline V lookup: CDR1 MDHEN, CDR2 SYDVKM. With 6 bases removed from V and 6 bases from J, the gap between germline ends came to 14 bases. Sequencing used immunoSEQ multiplex PCR; TCRdb keeps in-frame clones, though not all of them. Of around 60,000 clones listed, around 96% were seen once; the top ten hold over 2%. The starting material was CD8+ T cells from peripheral blood mononuclear cells, obtained after pregnancy. The rearrangement uses TRBV28 and TRBJ1-2; TRBD1 might be the D (6 bases). The TCR sequence derives from a female donor with multiple sclerosis, enrolled in a pregnancy study. This chain's CDR3 is CASRFTGLDGYTF. In DNA, the CDR3 is TGTGCCAGCAGATTTACAGGGCTCGATGGCTACACCTTC.